This TCR beta chain came from a study of early T cells in non-severe SARS-CoV-2 infection. Study-wide points: VDJdb matching, biased toward anti-spike CD8 responses, missed private and CD4 specificities.

Comment on this clonotype: Its matching antigen is unknown.

Researchers tagged individual cDNA molecules with unique molecular identifiers. TCRdb independently ran MiXCR on the 5' RACE reads; one entry per CDR3 protein. This sample has 75,000 to 100,000 distinct CDR3 sequences; 11% to 15% occur once, and the top ten carry about 10%. V was pared by 3 bases and J by 9 bases, with 26 bases between. The CDR3 loop spans 16 amino acids. Germline V gene data show CDR1 as SQVTM and CDR2 as ANQGSEA. Sequenced: whole blood. This receptor was identified in an adult who was a healthcare worker with PCR-confirmed SARS-CoV-2 infection or an uninfected control (not recorded which). The chain uses TRBV29-1 and TRBJ2-5, with a possible D match to TRBD2 (5 bases). For the CDR3, the DNA is TGCAGCGTTGAGCCCGGACTCCGGGATCCTTCCCCGGCCCAGTACTTC. This gives the protein CSVEPGLRDPSPAQYF.